Listed below are T cell receptor beta chains from one sample, sequenced in a study of low-dose radiotherapy and immunotherapy resistance in tumors. TCRdb recomputed calls from the reads with MiXCR, one row per CDR3 protein. The sample carries tens of thousands of distinct CDR3 sequences, 20% recorded once. The source material was PBMCs, sampled after low-dose radiotherapy plus immunotherapy. These receptors all stem from a female donor with ovarian cancer. CDR3s include the opening cysteine and the closing phenylalanine or tryptophan. The D gene is left open where the match is weak. Some rows mark clone size as missing; the rest say once, few, many or name a class of expanded clone.

many	NA	TRBJ2-7	TRBV12-3/TRBV12-4	TGTGCCAGCAGTTCCGACTCTTACGAGCAGTACTTC	CASSSDSYEQYF
many	TRBD2	TRBJ2-7	TRBV20-1	TGCAGTGCTAGAGATTCCTTGGCTAGCGGGAGCCGGGGCTACGAGCAGTACTTC	CSARDSLASGSRGYEQYF
many	NA	TRBJ2-1	TRBV9	TGTGCCAGCAGCGTTACGGGGGCCCCCTACAATGAGCAGTTCTTC	CASSVTGAPYNEQFF
many	NA	TRBJ1-1	TRBV7-9	TGTGCCAGCAGCTTAGGTAGGGGCTTCATGAACACTGAAGCTTTCTTT	CASSLGRGFMNTEAFF
many	NA	TRBJ2-4	TRBV6-8	TGTGCCACCAGGGGTGGTTACATTCAGTACTTC	CATRGGYIQYF
NA	TRBD1	TRBJ2-7	TRBV28	TGTGCCAGCCTATCGACAGGGCGAACCTACGAGCAGTACTTC	CASLSTGRTYEQYF
many	NA	TRBJ1-5	TRBV27	TGTGCCAGAACTGACAGGCGCAATCAGCCCCAGCATTTT	CARTDRRNQPQHF
NA	TRBD1	TRBJ1-1	TRBV4-1	TGCGCCAGCAGCCAGGAAGGGGGCCCATCTGAAGCTTTCTTT	CASSQEGGPSEAFF
many	NA	TRBJ2-5	TRBV5-1	TGCGCCAGCAGCTCCCGAGGGGGTACCCAAGAGACCCAGTACTTC	CASSSRGGTQETQYF
NA	NA	TRBJ2-4	TRBV20-1	TGCAGTGCTAGGGTCGAGCTCAAAAACATTCAGTACTTC	CSARVELKNIQYF
NA	NA	TRBJ1-1	TRBV25-1	TGTGCCAGCAGTTGGGGGATTGAAGCTTTCTTT	CASSWGIEAFF
many	TRBD2	TRBJ2-1	TRBV4-1	TGCGCCAGCAGCCAAGCGACTAGCGGGGGGTACAATGAGCAGTTCTTC	CASSQATSGGYNEQFF
NA	NA	TRBJ2-7	TRBV12-3/TRBV12-4	TGTGCCAGCAGTTTCTACTCTTACGAGCAGTACTTC	CASSFYSYEQYF
few	TRBD1	TRBJ2-1	TRBV11-2	TGTGCCAGCAGCTCGAACCGGGACAGGGATAATGAGCAGTTCTTC	CASSSNRDRDNEQFF
many	NA	TRBJ2-1	TRBV29-1	TGCAGCGTTGCGGGTGCGGGAAACGAGCAGTTCTTC	CSVAGAGNEQFF
many	NA	TRBJ2-5	TRBV12-3/TRBV12-4	TGTGCCAGCTTGCGGGGCGCGGGGGAGACCCAGTACTTC	CASLRGAGETQYF
NA	NA	TRBJ2-1	TRBV29-1	TGCAGCGCCCCTCTAGACTCCTACAATGAGCAGTTCTTC	CSAPLDSYNEQFF
many	TRBD1	TRBJ2-5	TRBV20-1	TGCAGTGCCATAGGGGACAGGGGCCAAGAGACCCAGTACTTC	CSAIGDRGQETQYF
few	NA	TRBJ1-1	TRBV5-4	TGTGCCAGCAGCTTGGATGGGCGGCTGAACACTGAAGCTTTCTTT	CASSLDGRLNTEAFF
many	NA	TRBJ1-1	TRBV7-9	TGTGCCAGCAGCCCACCGACAGAGTCTTACACTGAAGCTTTCTTT	CASSPPTESYTEAFF
many	NA	TRBJ1-5	TRBV12-3/TRBV12-4	TGTGCCAGCGGCGATGACGGTAAAAGCAATCAGCCCCAGCATTTT	CASGDDGKSNQPQHF
many	NA	TRBJ1-1	TRBV7-2	TGTGCCAGCAGCTCCCCGTTCGCGGGGGCGCGCACTGAAGCTTTCTTT	CASSSPFAGARTEAFF